The clone carrying this T cell receptor beta chain occurred once. Sequencing was performed with immunoSEQ multiplex PCR; in TCRdb, only in-frame clones are kept and a portion is missing. The data hold 150,000 to 200,000 clones, with more than 90% observed a single time. This specimen comes from a study of T cell responses to AZD1222 COVID-19 vaccine. V was cut by 5 bases and J by 0 bases, with 15 bases left in between. Germline V gene sequence: CDR1 LNHDA, CDR2 SQIVND (reference sequence). This CDR3 has 16 amino acids. The material sequenced was peripheral blood, taken on day 0 of AZD1222 vaccination. The chain links TRBV19 to TRBJ2-3; possibly TRBD1 for D (6 bases). The clonotype was recovered from an adult in good health. Here the CDR3 reads CASSFGGSLSTDTQYF. CDR3 nucleotide sequence: TGTGCCAGTAGTTTTGGGGGCAGCCTAAGCACAGATACGCAGTATTTT.